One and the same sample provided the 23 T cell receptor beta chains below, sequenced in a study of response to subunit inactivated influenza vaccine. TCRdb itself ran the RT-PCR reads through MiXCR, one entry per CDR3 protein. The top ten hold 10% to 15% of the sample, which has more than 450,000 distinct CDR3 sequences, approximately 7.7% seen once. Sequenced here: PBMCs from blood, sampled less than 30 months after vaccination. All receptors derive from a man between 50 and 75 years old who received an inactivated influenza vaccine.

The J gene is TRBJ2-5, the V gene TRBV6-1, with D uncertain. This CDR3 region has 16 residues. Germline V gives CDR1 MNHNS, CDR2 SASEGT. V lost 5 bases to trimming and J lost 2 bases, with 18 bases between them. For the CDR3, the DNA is TGTGCCAGCAGTCCCCGCTGGCGGAATGTACAAGAGACCCAGTACTTC. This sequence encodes CASSPRWRNVQETQYF.

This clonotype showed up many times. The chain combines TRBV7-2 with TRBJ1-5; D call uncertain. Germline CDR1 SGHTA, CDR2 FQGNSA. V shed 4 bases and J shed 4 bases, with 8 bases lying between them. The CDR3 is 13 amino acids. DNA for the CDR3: TGTGCCAGCAGCTCTGCCAGAAATCAGCCCCAGCATTTT. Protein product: CASSSARNQPQHF.

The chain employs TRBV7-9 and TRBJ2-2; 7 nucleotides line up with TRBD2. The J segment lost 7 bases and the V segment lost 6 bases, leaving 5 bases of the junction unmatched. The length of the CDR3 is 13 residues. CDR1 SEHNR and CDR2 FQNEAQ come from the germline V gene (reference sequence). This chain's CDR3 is CASSQREDGELFF. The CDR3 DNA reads TGTGCCAGCAGTCAGCGGGAAGACGGGGAGCTGTTTTTT.

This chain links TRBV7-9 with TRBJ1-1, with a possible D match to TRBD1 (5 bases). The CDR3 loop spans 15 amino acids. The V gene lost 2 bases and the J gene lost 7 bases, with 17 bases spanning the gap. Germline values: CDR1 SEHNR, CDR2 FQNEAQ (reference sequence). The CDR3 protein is CASSLRAVGVVEAFF. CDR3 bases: TGTGCCAGCAGCTTAAGGGCGGTAGGGGTCGTTGAAGCTTTCTTT.

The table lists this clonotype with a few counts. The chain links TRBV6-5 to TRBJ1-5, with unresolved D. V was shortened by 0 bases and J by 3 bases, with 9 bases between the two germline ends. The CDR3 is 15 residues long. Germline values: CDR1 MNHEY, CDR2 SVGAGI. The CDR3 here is CASSYSNGLNQPQHF. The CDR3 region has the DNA TGTGCCAGCAGTTACTCGAACGGCCTCAATCAGCCCCAGCATTTT.

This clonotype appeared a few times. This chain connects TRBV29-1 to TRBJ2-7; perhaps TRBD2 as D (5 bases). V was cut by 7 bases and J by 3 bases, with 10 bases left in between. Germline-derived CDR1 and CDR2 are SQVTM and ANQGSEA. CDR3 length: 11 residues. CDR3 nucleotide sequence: TGCAGCGGAGGGCAAGACTACGAGCAGTACTTC. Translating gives CSGGQDYEQYF.

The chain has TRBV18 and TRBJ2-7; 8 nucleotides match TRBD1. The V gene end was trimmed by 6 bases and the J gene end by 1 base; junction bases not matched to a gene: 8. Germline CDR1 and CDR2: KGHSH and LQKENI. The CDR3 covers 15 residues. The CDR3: CASSPGGTGSYEQYF. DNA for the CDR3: TGTGCCAGCTCCCCCGGTGGGACAGGATCCTACGAGCAGTACTTC.

The CDR3 sequence: CASSRFDRNEQFF. The CDR3 DNA sequence: TGTGCCAGCAGCAGGTTTGACAGGAATGAGCAGTTCTTC. The chain employs TRBV7-2 and TRBJ2-1, with a weak D call TRBD1 (6 bases). V lost 5 bases, J lost 7 bases, and 12 bases lay in between. The CDR3 is 13 amino acids. Germline-derived CDR1 and CDR2 are SGHTA and FQGNSA.

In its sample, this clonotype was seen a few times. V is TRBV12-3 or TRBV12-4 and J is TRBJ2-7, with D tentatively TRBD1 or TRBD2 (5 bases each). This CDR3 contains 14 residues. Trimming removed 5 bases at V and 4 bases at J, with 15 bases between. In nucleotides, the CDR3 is TGTGCCAGCAGTCCCACCGGGACCTTGTACGAGCAGTACTTC. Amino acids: CASSPTGTLYEQYF.

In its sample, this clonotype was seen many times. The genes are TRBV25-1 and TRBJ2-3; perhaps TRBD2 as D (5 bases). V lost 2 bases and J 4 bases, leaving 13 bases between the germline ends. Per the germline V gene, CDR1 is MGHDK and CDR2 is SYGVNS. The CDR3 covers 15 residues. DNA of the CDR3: TGTGCCAGCAGTGAAGAATTCGGGGTTTCAGATACGCAGTATTTT. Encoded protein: CASSEEFGVSDTQYF.

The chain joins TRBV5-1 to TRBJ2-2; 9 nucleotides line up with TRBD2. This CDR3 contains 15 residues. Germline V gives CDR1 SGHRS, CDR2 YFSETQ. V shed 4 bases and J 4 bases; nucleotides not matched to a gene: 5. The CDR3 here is CASSLLAGSTGELFF. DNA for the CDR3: TGCGCCAGCAGCCTTCTAGCGGGGAGCACCGGGGAGCTGTTTTTT.

The CDR3 DNA is TGTGCCAGCAGCCCCCAAACCGGGACAGGGGGCCTTGGCTACACCTTC. This gives the protein CASSPQTGTGGLGYTF. The chain has TRBV13 and TRBJ1-2; 12 nucleotides line up with TRBD1. Trimming removed 5 bases from V and 7 bases from J; junction bases left unmatched: 11. The germline V gene encodes CDR1 PRHDT and CDR2 FYEKMQ (reference sequence). CDR3 size: 16 residues. Supplemented by reference TRBV13 and TRBJ1-2, the full variable domain reads AAGVIQSPRHLIKEKRETATLKCYPIPRHDTVYWYQQGPGQDPQFLISFYEKMQSDKGSIPDRFSAQQFSDYHSELNMSSLELGDSALYFCASSPQTGTGGLGYTFGSGTRLTVV.

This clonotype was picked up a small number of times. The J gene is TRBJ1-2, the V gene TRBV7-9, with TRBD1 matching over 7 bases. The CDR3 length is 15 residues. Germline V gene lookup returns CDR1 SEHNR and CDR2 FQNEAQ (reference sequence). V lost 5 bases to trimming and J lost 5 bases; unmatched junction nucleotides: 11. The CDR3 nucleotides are TGTGCCAGCAGCGGTAGACAGGGTACCTCTTATGGCTACACCTTC. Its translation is CASSGRQGTSYGYTF.

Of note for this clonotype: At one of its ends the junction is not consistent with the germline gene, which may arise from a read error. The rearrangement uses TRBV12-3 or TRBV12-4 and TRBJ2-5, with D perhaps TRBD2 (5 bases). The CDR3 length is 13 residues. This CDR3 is CTSAPGDQETQYF. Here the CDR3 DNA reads TGTACCAGCGCCCCCGGGGACCAAGAGACCCAGTACTTC.

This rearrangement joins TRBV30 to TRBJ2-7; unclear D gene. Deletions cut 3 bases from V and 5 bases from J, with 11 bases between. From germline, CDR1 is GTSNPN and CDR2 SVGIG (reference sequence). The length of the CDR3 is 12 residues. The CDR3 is CAWSPSGDEQYF. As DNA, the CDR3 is TGTGCCTGGAGCCCTTCGGGCGACGAGCAGTACTTC. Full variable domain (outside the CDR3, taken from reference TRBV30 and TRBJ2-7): SQTIHQWPATLVQPVGSPLSLECTVEGTSNPNLYWYRQAAGRGLQLLFYSVGIGQISSEVPQNLSASRPQDRQFILSSKKLLLSDSGFYLCAWSPSGDEQYFGPGTRLTVT.

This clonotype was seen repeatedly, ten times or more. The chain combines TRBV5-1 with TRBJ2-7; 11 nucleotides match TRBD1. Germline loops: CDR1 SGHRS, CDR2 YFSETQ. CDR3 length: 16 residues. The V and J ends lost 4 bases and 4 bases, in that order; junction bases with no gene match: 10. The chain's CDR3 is CASSPAPGQGVYEQYF. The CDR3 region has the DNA TGCGCCAGCAGCCCCGCGCCGGGACAGGGGGTATACGAGCAGTACTTC. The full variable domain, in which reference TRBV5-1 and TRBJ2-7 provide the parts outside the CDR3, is KAGVTQTPRYLIKTRGQQVTLSCSPISGHRSVSWYQQTPGQGLQFLFEYFSETQRNKGNFPGRFSGRQFSNSRSEMNVSTLELGDSALYLCASSPAPGQGVYEQYFGPGTRLTVT.

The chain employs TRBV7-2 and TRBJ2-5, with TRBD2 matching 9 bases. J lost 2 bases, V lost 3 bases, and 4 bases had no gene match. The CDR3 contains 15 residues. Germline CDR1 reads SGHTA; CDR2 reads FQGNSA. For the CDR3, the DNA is TGTGCCAGCAGCTTTAGCGGGAGCAGTCAAGAGACCCAGTACTTC. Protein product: CASSFSGSSQETQYF.

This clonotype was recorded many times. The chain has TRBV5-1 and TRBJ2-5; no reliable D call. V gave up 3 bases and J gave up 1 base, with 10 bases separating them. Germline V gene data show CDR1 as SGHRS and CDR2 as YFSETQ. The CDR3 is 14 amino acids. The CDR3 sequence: CASSWRTGQETQYF. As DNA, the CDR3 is TGCGCCAGCAGCTGGCGGACGGGCCAAGAGACCCAGTACTTC.

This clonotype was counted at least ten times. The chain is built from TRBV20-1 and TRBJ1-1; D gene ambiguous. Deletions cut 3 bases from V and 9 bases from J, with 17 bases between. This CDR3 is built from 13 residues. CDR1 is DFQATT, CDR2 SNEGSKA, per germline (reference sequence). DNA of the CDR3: TGCAGTGCTAGGGTCCCTTGGGAGACACAAGCTTTCTTT. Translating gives CSARVPWETQAFF.

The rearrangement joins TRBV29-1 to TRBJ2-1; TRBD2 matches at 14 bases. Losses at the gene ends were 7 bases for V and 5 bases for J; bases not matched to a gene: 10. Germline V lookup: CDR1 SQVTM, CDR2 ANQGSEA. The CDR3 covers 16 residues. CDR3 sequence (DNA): TGCAGCGGGACTAGCGGGAGGAGCGGAAGGAACAATGAGCAGTTCTTC. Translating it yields CSGTSGRSGRNNEQFF.

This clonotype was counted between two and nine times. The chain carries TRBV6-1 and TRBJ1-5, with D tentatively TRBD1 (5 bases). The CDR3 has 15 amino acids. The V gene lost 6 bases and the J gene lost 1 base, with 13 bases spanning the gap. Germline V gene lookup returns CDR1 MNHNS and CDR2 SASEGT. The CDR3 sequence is CASSPRWGSNQPQHF. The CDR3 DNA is TGTGCCAGCAGCCCTCGGTGGGGGAGCAATCAGCCCCAGCATTTT.

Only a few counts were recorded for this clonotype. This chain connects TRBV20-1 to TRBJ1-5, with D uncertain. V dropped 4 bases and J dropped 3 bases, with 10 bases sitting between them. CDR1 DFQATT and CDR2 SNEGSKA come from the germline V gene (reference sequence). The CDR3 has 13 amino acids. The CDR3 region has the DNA TGCAGTGCTATAACGCGCTACAATCAGCCCCAGCATTTT. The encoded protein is CSAITRYNQPQHF.

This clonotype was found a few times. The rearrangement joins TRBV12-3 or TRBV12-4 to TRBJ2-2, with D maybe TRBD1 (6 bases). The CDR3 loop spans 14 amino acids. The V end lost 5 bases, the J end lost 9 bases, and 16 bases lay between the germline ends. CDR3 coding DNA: TGTGCCAGCAGTACCTACCTCGACAGGCGGGAGCTGTTTTTT. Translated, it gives CASSTYLDRRELFF.